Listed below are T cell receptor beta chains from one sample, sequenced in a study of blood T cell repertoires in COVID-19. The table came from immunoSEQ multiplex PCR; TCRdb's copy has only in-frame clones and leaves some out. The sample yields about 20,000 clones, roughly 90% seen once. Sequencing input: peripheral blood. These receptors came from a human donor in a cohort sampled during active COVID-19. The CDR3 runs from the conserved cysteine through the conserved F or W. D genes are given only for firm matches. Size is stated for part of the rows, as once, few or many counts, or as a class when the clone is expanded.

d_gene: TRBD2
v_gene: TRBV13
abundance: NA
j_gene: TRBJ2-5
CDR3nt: TGTGCCAGCAGCCTAGGGACTAGCGAGGGAGAGACCCAGTACTTC
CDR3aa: CASSLGTSEGETQYF

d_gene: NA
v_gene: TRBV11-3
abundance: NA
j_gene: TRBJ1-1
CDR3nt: TGTGCCAGCAGCTTCCGGGGGGGGCGCGAAGCTGAAGCTTTCTTT
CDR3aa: CASSFRGGREAEAFF

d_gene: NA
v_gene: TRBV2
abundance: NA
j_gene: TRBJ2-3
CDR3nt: TGTGCCACCCAGGGGAACACAGATACGCAGTATTTT
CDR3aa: CATQGNTDTQYF

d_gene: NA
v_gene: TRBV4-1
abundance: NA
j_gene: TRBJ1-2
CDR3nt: TGCGCCAGCAGCCCAGTGGCGACCGGAGACCTTTTAAACTATGGCTACACCTTC
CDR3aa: CASSPVATGDLLNYGYTF

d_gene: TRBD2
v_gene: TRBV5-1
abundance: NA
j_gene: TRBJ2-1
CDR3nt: TGCGCCAGCAGCTTGGCGGCGGGGGGCTACAATGAGCAGTTCTTC
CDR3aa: CASSLAAGGYNEQFF

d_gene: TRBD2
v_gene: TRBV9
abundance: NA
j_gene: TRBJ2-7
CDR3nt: TGTGCCAGCAGTAGCGGGTTACCCTCCTACGAGCAGTACTTC
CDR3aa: CASSSGLPSYEQYF

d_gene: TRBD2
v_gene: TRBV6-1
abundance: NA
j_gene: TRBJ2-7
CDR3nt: TGTGCCAGCAGTGAAATTTTGCGGGGGGGAACGAGGTACGAGCAGTACTTC
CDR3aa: CASSEILRGGTRYEQYF

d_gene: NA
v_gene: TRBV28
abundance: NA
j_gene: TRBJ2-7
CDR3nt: TGTGCCAGCAGTTTTCCCCGTAACCGGGACACTCAATTCTACGAGCAGTACTTC
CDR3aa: CASSFPRNRDTQFYEQYF

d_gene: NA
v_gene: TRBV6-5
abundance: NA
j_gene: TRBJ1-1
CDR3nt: TGTGCCAGCAGTTACTCGAGAGGAGAGACTGAAGCTTTCTTT
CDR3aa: CASSYSRGETEAFF

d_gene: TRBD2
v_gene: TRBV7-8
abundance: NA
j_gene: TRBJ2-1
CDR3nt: TGTGCCAGCAGACGGACTAGCGGGGGAAACAATGAGCAGTTCTTC
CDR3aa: CASRRTSGGNNEQFF

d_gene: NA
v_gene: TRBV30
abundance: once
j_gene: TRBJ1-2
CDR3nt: TGTGCCTGGAGCCAACAGGGTAACTATGGCTACACCTTC
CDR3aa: CAWSQQGNYGYTF

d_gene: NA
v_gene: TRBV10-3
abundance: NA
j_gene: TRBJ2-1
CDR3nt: TGTGCCATCAGTGAGTCGGGGAGCGACAGGCATGAGCAGTTCTTC
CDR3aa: CAISESGSDRHEQFF

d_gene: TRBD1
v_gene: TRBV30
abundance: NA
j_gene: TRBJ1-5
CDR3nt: TGTGCCTGGAGTTCCGGGACAGGTAGCAATCAGCCCCAGCATTTT
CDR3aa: CAWSSGTGSNQPQHF

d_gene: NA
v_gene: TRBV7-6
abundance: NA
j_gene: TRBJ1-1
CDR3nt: TGTGCCAGCAGCTTACAGGAGAACACTGAAGCTTTCTTT
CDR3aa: CASSLQENTEAFF

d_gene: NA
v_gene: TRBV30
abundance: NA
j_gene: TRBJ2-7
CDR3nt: TGTGCCTGGAGTGTGAGTCAGGGGGGCTACGAGCAGTACTTC
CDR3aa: CAWSVSQGGYEQYF

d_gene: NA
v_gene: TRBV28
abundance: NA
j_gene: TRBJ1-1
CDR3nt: TGTGCCAGCTCAAGGACAGTAACGGATAGGGGAGCTTTCTTT
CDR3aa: CASSRTVTDRGAFF